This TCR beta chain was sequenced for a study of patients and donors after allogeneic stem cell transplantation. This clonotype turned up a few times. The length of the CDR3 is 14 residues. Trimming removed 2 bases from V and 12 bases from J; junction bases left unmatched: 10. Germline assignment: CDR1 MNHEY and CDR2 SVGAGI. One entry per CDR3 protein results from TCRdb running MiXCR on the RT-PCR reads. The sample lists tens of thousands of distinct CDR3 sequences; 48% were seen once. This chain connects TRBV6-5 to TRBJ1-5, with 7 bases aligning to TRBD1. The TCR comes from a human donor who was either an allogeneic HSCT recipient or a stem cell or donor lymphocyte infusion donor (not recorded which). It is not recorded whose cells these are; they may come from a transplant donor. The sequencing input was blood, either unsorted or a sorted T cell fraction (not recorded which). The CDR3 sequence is CASSYTGTADHQHF. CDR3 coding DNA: TGTGCCAGCAGTTACACCGGGACAGCCGACCACCAGCATTTT.